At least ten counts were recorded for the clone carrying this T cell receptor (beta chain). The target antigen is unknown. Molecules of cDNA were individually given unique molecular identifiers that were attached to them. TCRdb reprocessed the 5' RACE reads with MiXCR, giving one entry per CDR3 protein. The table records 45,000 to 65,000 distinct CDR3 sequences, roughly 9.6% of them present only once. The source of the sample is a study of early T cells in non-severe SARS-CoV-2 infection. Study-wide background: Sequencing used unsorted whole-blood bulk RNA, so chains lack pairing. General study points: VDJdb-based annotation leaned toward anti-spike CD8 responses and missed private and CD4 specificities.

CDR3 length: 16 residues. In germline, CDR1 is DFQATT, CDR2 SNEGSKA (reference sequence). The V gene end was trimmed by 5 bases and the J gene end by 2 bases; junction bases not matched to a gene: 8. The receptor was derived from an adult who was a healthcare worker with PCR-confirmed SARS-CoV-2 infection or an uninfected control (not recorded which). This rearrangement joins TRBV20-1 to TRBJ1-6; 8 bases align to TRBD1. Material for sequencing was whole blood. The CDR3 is CSARGQGSTYNSPLHF. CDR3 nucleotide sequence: TGCAGTGCTCGCGGACAGGGTAGCACCTATAATTCACCCCTCCACTTT.